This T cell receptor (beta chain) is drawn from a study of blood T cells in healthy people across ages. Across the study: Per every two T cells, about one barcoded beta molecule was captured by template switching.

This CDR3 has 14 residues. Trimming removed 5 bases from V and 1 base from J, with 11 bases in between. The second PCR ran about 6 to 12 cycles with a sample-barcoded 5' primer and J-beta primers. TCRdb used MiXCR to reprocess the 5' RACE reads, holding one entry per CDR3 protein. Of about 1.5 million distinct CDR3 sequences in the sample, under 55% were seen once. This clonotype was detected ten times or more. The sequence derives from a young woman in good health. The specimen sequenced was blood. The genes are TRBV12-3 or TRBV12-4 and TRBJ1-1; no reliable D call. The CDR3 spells CASSPRTENTEAFF. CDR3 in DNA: TGTGCCAGCAGTCCCAGGACCGAGAACACTGAAGCTTTCTTT.